This TCR beta chain emerged from a study of T cells in Graves' hyperthyroidism and ophthalmopathy. This clonotype was seen many times. Germline CDR1 is MDHEN and CDR2 is SYDVKM. V lost 6 bases and J lost 1, with 9 bases in between. CDR3 length: 13 residues. Amplification targeted TCR beta CDR3 regions from RNA transcripts. First-round RT-PCR targeting the TCR CDR3 was performed with the HTBI primer set. TCRdb re-derived calls from the multiplex PCR reads in MiXCR, one entry per CDR3 protein. The sample has fewer than 450,000 distinct CDR3 sequences, about 18% seen once; the top ten hold 40%. The chain employs TRBV28 and TRBJ1-2, with unresolved D. The TCR comes from a man aged 18 to 29 with Graves' ophthalmopathy. The specimen was blood. The CDR3: CASSLGGNYGYTF. DNA for the CDR3: TGTGCCAGCAGCTTGGGCGGTAACTATGGCTACACCTTC.